The T cell receptor (beta chain) under discussion was sequenced for a study of T-cell reconstitution after alpha-beta-depleted transplantation in children. This clonotype was seen repeatedly, ten times or more. This CDR3 comprises 15 residues. The germline V gene encodes CDR1 SGHRS and CDR2 YFSETQ. The V and J ends lost 0 bases and 5 bases respectively, with 11 bases between them. Unique molecular identifiers were built into the TCRbeta library. MiXCR was run by TCRdb on the PCR reads, yielding one entry per CDR3 protein. The table shows around 300,000 distinct CDR3 sequences, with around 10% occurring only once.

The TCR sequence derives from a male patient between 2 and 10 years old who had a stem cell transplant for chronic granulomatous disease, so the T cells may come from the graft donor. This specimen was peripheral blood, taken 180 days after TCRalphabeta/CD19-depleted stem cell transplant. The chain employs TRBV5-1 and TRBJ2-2; a possible D gene is TRBD1 (6 bases). The CDR3 region has the DNA TGCGCCAGCAGCTTGGAACTACAGGGAACCGGGGAGCTGTTTTTT. Its translation is CASSLELQGTGELFF.